These 21 T cell receptor beta chains came from one sample sequenced in a study of T cell repertoires in aging, cancer and after chemotherapy. Peripheral blood genomic DNA, not sorted cells or RNA, was the template. TRB rearrangements spanning V, D and J were amplified using mixed TRB-A/B primers. TCRdb recomputed calls from the multiplex PCR reads with MiXCR, one row per CDR3 protein. The sample includes over 8,000 distinct CDR3 sequences, 35% to 45% of them seen just once. The sample was blood. Every receptor here comes from a human donor with a solid tumor.

This clonotype came up once. A much larger clone lies one base from this, so it may be a read error. The chain combines TRBV29-1 with TRBJ2-5; a possible D gene is TRBD2 (5 bases). The germline V gene encodes CDR1 SQVTM and CDR2 ANQGSEA. This CDR3 is built from 14 residues. The V gene lost 0 bases and the J gene lost 5 bases, with 13 bases spanning the gap. DNA of the CDR3: TGCAGCGTTGAAGATCGTAGGAGGTTCGAGACCCAGTACTTC. Translation: CSVEDRRRFETQYF.

This chain connects TRBV11-3 to TRBJ1-2, with no clear D. Trimming pared 5 bases from V and 8 bases from J, leaving 21 bases between. Germline-derived CDR1 and CDR2 are SGHNT and YENEEA. The CDR3 is made up of 15 amino acids. CDR3 nucleotide sequence: TGTGCCAGCAGCCCAATGACGGTTTACGTGAGGGGCTACACCTTC. The encoded protein is CASSPMTVYVRGYTF.

A few counts support this clonotype. J is TRBJ2-3 and V is TRBV19; D is possibly TRBD1 or TRBD2 (5 bases each). CDR3 length: 15 residues. Trimming left V 4 bases short and J 3 bases short, with 14 bases between. Germline V lookup: CDR1 LNHDA, CDR2 SQIVND (reference sequence). The CDR3 DNA follows: TGTGCCAGTAGTAGCCTCGGGACGACAACAGATACGCAGTATTTT. Residues: CASSSLGTTTDTQYF.

The chain carries TRBV5-6 and TRBJ2-2; 10 positions agree with TRBD2. The CDR3 covers 17 residues. Germline V gene data show CDR1 as SGHDT and CDR2 as YYEEEE. Unmatched junction bases numbered 5, after V lost 0 bases and J lost 3 bases. The CDR3 protein is CASSLVSSGRDTGELFF. The CDR3 nucleotides are TGTGCCAGCAGCTTGGTTTCTAGCGGGAGAGACACCGGGGAGCTGTTTTTT.

This chain links TRBV29-1 with TRBJ2-3; D possibly uses TRBD1 or TRBD2 (5 bases each). There are 16 residues in the CDR3. Germline V gene data show CDR1 as SQVTM and CDR2 as ANQGSEA. V lost 3 bases and J 0 bases, leaving 16 bases between the germline ends. DNA of the CDR3: TGCAGCGTTGAGCAGTGGGGGAAGTCTAGCACAGATACGCAGTATTTT. This sequence encodes CSVEQWGKSSTDTQYF.

This clonotype has just a few counts. One junction end does not reproduce the germline sequence, and a read error may be involved. This rearrangement joins TRBV19 to TRBJ2-3; possibly TRBD1 or TRBD2 for D (6 bases each). The CDR3 consists of 14 residues. Germline CDR1 LNHDA, CDR2 SQIVND (reference sequence). The CDR3 reads CASSIDGGTDTQYF. CDR3 in DNA: TGTGCCAGTAGTATAGACGGGGGCACGGATACGCAGTATTTT.

V and J are TRBV10-3 and TRBJ1-5, with 7 positions matching TRBD1. The trim removed 6 bases at V and 0 bases at J, leaving 8 bases unmatched. CDR3 size: 16 residues. The germline gives CDR1 ENHRY, CDR2 SYGVKD. The chain's CDR3 is CAISADRADSNQPQHF. The CDR3 nucleotides read TGTGCCATCAGCGCAGACAGGGCGGATAGCAATCAGCCCCAGCATTTT.

The rearrangement links TRBV6-6 to TRBJ2-2, with 8 positions matching TRBD1. There are 15 residues in the CDR3. Trimming took 2 bases from V and 1 from J; bases not matched to a gene: 0. Germline assignment: CDR1 MNHNY and CDR2 SVGAGI (reference sequence). The DNA of the CDR3 is TGTGCCAGCAGTTACGGGACAGGGAACACCGGGGAGCTGTTTTTT. Translation gives CASSYGTGNTGELFF.

This sequence joins TRBV12-3 or TRBV12-4 and TRBJ2-5; unclear D gene. The V end lost 3 bases, the J end lost 0 bases, and 5 bases lay between the germline ends. The CDR3 is 13 amino acids. The CDR3 nucleotides read TGTGCCAGCAGTTTCCTTGACCAAGAGACCCAGTACTTC. As protein: CASSFLDQETQYF.

The chain uses TRBV5-5 and TRBJ2-1, with TRBD2 matching over 7 bases. The CDR3 is 14 amino acids. Germline CDR1 and CDR2: SGHKS and YYEKEE (reference sequence). V dropped 0 bases and J dropped 8; count of bases not matched to a gene: 5. The CDR3 nucleotides are TGTGCCAGCAGCTTGGGCGGGGGATACGATGAGCAGTTCTTC. It encodes CASSLGGGYDEQFF.

This clonotype turned up a few times. The rearrangement uses TRBV6-5 and TRBJ2-7; D is perhaps TRBD1 or TRBD2 (5 bases each). The germline V gene encodes CDR1 MNHEY and CDR2 SVGAGI. This CDR3 is 15 amino acids long. Trimming took 2 bases from V and 0 from J, leaving 11 bases between them. CDR3 nucleotide sequence: TGTGCCAGCAGTTACAACGAGGGGACCTCCTACGAGCAGTACTTC. It yields the protein CASSYNEGTSYEQYF.

In its sample, this clonotype was seen a few times. CDR3 in DNA: TGTGCCAGCAGGGGAAACACCATATATTTT. The encoded protein is CASRGNTIYF. The chain employs TRBV12-3 or TRBV12-4 and TRBJ1-3; D unclear. This CDR3 is 10 amino acids long. Trimming took 6 bases from V and 4 from J, leaving 1 base between them.

Sample share makes this clonotype medium-sized. This chain's CDR3 is CASSLAAGMNTGELFF. In DNA, the CDR3 is TGTGCCAGCAGTTTAGCGGCGGGGATGAACACCGGGGAGCTGTTTTTT. The genes are TRBV12-3 or TRBV12-4 and TRBJ2-2, with a weak D call TRBD2 (6 bases). This CDR3 is 16 amino acids long. Trimming left V 0 bases short and J 1 base short, with 9 bases between.

The chain couples TRBV5-6 to TRBJ1-2, with D hard to call. V lost 2 bases to trimming and J lost 8 bases, with 7 bases between them. Germline V gene lookup returns CDR1 SGHDT and CDR2 YYEEEE. The CDR3 contains 11 residues. The CDR3 DNA follows: TGTGCCAGCAGCTTTCAAAGAGGCTACACCTTC. Protein sequence: CASSFQRGYTF.

The chain uses TRBV19 and TRBJ1-1; 8 nucleotides line up with TRBD1. With 5 bases clipped from V and 8 bases from J, the junction kept 16 bases outside the gene matches. The CDR3 spans 16 residues. CDR1 is LNHDA and CDR2 is SQIVND in the germline V gene (reference sequence). The CDR3 protein is CASSSQGKTGDGEAFF. CDR3 nucleotides: TGTGCCAGTAGTTCCCAAGGGAAGACAGGGGATGGAGAAGCTTTCTTT.

This clonotype appeared a few times. This chain connects TRBV5-3 to TRBJ2-1; D call uncertain. TRBV5-3 is placed among ORFs of uncertain function. The CDR3 spans 15 residues. V lost 8 bases to trimming and J lost 1 base, with 16 bases between them. The CDR3 loop reads CASSPQSLSYNEQFF. The CDR3 bases are TGTGCCAGCAGCCCACAGTCACTATCCTACAATGAGCAGTTCTTC.

The chain has TRBV6-5 and TRBJ2-7, with D perhaps TRBD1 (6 bases). Trimming stripped 10 bases from V and 1 base from J, with 11 bases between. CDR1 and CDR2 (germline): MNHEY, SVGAGI. The CDR3 covers 12 residues. The CDR3 protein is CATRQESYEQYF. CDR3 coding DNA: TGTGCCACCAGACAGGAGTCCTACGAGCAGTACTTC.

This clonotype has only a few counts. The chain recombines TRBV19 with TRBJ1-4; TRBD1 is a possible D gene (6 bases). V lost 3 bases and J 7 bases, leaving 12 bases between the germline ends. CDR3 length: 14 amino acids. Germline V gene data show CDR1 as LNHDA and CDR2 as SQIVND (reference sequence). The CDR3 sequence: CASSMGRGGEKLFF. As DNA, the CDR3 is TGTGCCAGTAGTATGGGCAGGGGTGGTGAAAAACTGTTTTTT.

This clonotype has just a few counts. The chain couples TRBV12-3 or TRBV12-4 to TRBJ2-5; 12 bases line up with TRBD2. The CDR3 length is 15 residues. After removal of 9 bases from V and 5 bases from J, the junction contained 10 bases not matched to a gene. CDR3 nucleotides: TGTGCCAGTAGTCCTGGACTAGCGGGGTGGGAGACCCAGTACTTC. Translation gives CASSPGLAGWETQYF.

The chain joins TRBV5-1 to TRBJ1-5; D ambiguous. CDR1 and CDR2 from the germline V gene are SGHRS and YFSETQ. V lost 0 bases and J 7 bases, leaving 14 bases between the germline ends. CDR3 length equals 15 residues. CDR3 region: CASSLGGSPGQPQHF. CDR3 nucleotide sequence: TGCGCCAGCAGCTTGGGGGGATCACCTGGGCAGCCCCAGCATTTT.

This clonotype was counted only a few times. V is TRBV11-3 and J is TRBJ1-1, with unresolved D. CDR3 length: 16 amino acids. V gave up 1 base and J gave up 10 bases, with 22 bases separating them. In germline, CDR1 is SGHNT, CDR2 YENEEA. CDR3 bases: TGTGCCAGCAGCTTAGGGCGGAGGGAGGCGGTGGAAGGAGCTTTCTTT. Amino acid sequence: CASSLGRREAVEGAFF.